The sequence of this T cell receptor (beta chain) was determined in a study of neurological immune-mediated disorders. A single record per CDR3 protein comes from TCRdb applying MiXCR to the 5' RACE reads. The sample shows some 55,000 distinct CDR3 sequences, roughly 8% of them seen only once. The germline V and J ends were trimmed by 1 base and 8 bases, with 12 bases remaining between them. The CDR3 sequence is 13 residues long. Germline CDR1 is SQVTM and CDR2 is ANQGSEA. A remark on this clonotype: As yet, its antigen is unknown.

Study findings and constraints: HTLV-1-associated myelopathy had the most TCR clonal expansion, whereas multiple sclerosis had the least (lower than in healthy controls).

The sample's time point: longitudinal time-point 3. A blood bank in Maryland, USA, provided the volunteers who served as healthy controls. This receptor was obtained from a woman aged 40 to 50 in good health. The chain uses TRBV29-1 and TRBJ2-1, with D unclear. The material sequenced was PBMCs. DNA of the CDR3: TGCAGCGTTGAAGCAACCACGGACGATGAGCAGTTCTTC. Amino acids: CSVEATTDDEQFF.